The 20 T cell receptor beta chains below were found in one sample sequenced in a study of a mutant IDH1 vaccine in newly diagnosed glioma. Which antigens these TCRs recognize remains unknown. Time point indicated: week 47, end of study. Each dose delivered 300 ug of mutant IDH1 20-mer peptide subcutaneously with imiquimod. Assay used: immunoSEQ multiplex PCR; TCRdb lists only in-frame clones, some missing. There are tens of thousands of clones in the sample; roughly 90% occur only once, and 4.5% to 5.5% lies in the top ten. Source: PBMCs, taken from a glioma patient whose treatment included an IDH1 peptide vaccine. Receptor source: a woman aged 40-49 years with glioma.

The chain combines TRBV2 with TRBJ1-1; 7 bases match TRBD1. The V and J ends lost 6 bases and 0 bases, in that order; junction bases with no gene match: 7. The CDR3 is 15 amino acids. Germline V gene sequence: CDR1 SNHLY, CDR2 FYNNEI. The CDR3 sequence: CASRQGRFVNTEAFF. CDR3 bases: TGTGCCAGCAGACAGGGGAGATTCGTGAACACTGAAGCTTTCTTT.

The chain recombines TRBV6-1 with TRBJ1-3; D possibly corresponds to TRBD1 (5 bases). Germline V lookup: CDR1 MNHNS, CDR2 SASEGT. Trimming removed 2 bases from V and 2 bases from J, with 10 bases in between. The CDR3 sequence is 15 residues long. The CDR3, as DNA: TGTGCCAGCAGTGAAAGGTGGGGGGCTGGAAACACCATATATTTT. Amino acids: CASSERWGAGNTIYF.

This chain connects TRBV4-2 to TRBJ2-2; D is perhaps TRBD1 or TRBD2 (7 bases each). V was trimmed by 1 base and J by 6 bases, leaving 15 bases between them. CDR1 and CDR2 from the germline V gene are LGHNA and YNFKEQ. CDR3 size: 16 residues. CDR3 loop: CASSQGQGGLAGELFF. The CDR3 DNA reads TGTGCCAGCAGCCAAGGACAGGGAGGGTTGGCCGGGGAGCTGTTTTTT.

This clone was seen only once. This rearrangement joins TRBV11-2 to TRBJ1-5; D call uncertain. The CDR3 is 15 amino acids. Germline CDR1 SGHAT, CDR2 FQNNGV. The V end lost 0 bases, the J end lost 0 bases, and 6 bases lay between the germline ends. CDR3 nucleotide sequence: TGTGCCAGCAGCTTAGACAACTATAGCAATCAGCCCCAGCATTTT. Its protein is CASSLDNYSNQPQHF.

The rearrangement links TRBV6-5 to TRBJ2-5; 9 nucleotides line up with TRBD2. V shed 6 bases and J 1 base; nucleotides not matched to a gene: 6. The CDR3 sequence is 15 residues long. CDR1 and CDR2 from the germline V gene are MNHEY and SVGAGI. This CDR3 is CASSPSGGIQETQYF. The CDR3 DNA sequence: TGTGCCAGCAGCCCAAGCGGGGGGATCCAAGAGACCCAGTACTTC.

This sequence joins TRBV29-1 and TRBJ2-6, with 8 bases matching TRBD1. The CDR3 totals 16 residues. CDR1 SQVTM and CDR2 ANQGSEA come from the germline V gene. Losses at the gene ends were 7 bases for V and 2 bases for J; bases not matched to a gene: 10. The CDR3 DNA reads TGCAGCGCTCAATCAGGGGGCGCGCCTGGGGCCAACGTCCTGACTTTC. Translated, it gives CSAQSGGAPGANVLTF.

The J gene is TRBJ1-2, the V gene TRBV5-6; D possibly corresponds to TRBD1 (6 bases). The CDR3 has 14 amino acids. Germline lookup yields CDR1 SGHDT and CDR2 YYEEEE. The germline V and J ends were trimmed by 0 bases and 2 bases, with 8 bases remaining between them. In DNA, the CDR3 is TGTGCCAGCAGCTTGGGACAGGTGAACTATGGCTACACCTTC. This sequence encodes CASSLGQVNYGYTF.

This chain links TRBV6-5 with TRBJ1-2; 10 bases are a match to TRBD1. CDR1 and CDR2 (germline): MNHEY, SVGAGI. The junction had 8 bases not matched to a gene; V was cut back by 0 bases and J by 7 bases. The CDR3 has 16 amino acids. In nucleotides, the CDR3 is TGTGCCAGCAGTTACTCGTGGGGACAGGGGTTTAGTGGCTACACCTTC. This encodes CASSYSWGQGFSGYTF.

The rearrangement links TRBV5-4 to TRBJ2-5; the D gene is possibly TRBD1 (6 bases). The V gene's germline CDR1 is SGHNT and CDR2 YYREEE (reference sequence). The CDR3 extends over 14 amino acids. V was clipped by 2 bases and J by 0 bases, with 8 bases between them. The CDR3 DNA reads TGTGCCAGCAGCTTCCGGGACAACCAAGAGACCCAGTACTTC. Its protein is CASSFRDNQETQYF. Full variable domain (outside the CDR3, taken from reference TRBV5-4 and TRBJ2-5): ETGVTQSPTHLIKTRGQQVTLRCSSQSGHNTVSWYQQALGQGPQFIFQYYREEENGRGNFPPRFSGLQFPNYSSELNVNALELDDSALYLCASSFRDNQETQYFGPGTRLLVL.

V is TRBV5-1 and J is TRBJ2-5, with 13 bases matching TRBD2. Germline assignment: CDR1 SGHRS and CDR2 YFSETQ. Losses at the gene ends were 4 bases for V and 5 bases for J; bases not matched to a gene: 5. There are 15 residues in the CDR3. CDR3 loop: CASSGTSGVYETQYF. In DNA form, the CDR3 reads TGCGCCAGCAGCGGGACTAGCGGGGTGTATGAGACCCAGTACTTC.

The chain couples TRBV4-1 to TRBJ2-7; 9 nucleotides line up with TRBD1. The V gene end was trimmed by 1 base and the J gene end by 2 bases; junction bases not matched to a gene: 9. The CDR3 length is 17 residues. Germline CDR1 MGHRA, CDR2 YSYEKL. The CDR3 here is CASSQATPGQGTYEQYF. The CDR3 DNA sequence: TGCGCCAGCAGCCAAGCGACGCCGGGACAGGGAACCTACGAGCAGTACTTC.

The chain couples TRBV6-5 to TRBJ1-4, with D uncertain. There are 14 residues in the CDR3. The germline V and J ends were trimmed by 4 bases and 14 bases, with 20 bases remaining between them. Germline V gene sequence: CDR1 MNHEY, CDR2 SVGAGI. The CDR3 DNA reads TGTGCCAGCAGTTCCCGCCACGATCGTTCGTCTCTGTTTTTT. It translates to CASSSRHDRSSLFF.

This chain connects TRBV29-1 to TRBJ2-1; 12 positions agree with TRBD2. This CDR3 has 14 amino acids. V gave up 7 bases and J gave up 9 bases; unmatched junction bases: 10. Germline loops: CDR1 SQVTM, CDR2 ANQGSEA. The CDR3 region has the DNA TGCAGCGCCAACGGACTAGCGGGGAGTGGTGAGCAGTTCTTC. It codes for CSANGLAGSGEQFF.

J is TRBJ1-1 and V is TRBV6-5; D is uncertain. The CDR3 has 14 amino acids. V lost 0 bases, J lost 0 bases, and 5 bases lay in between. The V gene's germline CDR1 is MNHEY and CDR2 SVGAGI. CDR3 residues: CASSYSGLNTEAFF. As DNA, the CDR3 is TGTGCCAGCAGTTACTCAGGTTTGAACACTGAAGCTTTCTTT.

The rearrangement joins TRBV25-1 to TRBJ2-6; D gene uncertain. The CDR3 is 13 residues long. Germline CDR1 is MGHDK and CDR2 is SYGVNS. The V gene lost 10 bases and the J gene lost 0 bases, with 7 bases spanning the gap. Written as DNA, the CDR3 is TGTGCCACGGGCGCCTCTGGGGCCAACGTCCTGACTTTC. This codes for CATGASGANVLTF.

The CDR3 nucleotides read TGTGCCAGCAGCCCAGGGAGTATGGCGGGAAACACCATATATTTT. Protein: CASSPGSMAGNTIYF. The chain uses TRBV7-8 and TRBJ1-3; D is possibly TRBD1 (5 bases). The CDR3 consists of 15 residues. The germline V and J ends were trimmed by 5 bases and 4 bases, with 15 bases remaining between them. Germline V gene lookup returns CDR1 SGHVS and CDR2 FQNEAQ.

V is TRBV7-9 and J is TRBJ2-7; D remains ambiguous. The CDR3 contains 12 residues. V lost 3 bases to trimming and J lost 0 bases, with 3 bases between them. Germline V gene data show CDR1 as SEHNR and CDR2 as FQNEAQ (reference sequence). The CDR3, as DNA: TGTGCCAGCAGCTTCAACTCCTACGAGCAGTACTTC. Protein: CASSFNSYEQYF. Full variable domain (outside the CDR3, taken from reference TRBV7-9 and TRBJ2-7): DTGVSQNPRHKITKRGQNVTFRCDPISEHNRLYWYRQTLGQGPEFLTYFQNEAQLEKSRLLSDRFSAERPKGSFSTLEIQRTEQGDSAMYLCASSFNSYEQYFGPGTRLTVT.

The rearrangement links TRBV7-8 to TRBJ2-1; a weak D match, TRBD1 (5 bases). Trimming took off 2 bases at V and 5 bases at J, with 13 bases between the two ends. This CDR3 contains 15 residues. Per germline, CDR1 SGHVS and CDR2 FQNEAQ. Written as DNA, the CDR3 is TGTGCCAGCAGCTTAAATCAGGGTTTACACAATGAGCAGTTCTTC. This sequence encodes CASSLNQGLHNEQFF.

DNA of the CDR3: TGTGCCAGCAGTGTCCGGGACAGGGACAATGAGCAGTTCTTC. Its translation is CASSVRDRDNEQFF. V gene TRBV2 combines with J gene TRBJ2-1; 9 positions match TRBD1. The CDR3 runs to 14 residues. V was pared by 4 bases and J by 5 bases, with 3 bases of the junction left unmatched. Germline V gene sequence: CDR1 SNHLY, CDR2 FYNNEI.

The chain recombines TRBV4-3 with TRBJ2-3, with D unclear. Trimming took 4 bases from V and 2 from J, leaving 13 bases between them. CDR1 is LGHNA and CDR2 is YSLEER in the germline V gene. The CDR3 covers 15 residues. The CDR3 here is CASSLRLSVTDTQYF. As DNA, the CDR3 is TGCGCCAGCAGCCTAAGGTTGAGTGTCACAGATACGCAGTATTTT.